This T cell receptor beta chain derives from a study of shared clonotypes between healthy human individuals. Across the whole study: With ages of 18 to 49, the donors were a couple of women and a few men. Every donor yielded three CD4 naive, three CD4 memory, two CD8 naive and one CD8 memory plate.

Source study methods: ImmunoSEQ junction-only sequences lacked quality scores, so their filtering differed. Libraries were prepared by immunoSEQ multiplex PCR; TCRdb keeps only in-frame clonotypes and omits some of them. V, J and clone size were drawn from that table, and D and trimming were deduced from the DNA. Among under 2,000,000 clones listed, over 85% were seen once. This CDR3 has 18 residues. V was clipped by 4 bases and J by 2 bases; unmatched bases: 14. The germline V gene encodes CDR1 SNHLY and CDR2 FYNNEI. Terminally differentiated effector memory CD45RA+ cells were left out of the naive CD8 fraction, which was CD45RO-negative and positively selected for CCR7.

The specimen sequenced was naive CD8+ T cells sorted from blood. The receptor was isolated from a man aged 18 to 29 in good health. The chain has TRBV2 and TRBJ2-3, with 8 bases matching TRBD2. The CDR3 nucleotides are TGTGCCAGCAGTGTTTTAGGGCCACTAGCGGAATACACAGATACGCAGTATTTT. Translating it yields CASSVLGPLAEYTDTQYF.